The 3 T cell receptor beta chains below were found in one sample sequenced in a study of cytomegalovirus exposure and HLA in healthy donors. The PCR was carried out with 60 Vbeta primers and 13 Jbeta primers. TCRdb keeps only in-frame clones here, not all; method: immunoSEQ multiplex PCR. Here the sample spans approximately 140,000 clones, roughly 79% being singletons. The sequenced sample was PBMCs. The receptors were sampled from a male donor in good health and CMV-seronegative.

The rearrangement joins TRBV5-8 to TRBJ2-1, with 14 positions matching TRBD2. The CDR3 has 18 residues. After removal of 0 bases from V and 7 bases from J, the junction contained 9 bases not matched to a gene. Germline V gives CDR1 SGHTS, CDR2 YDEGEE. CDR3 protein: CASSLVRGLAGVTNEQFF. In DNA form, the CDR3 reads TGTGCCAGCAGCTTGGTACGGGGACTAGCGGGGGTTACGAATGAGCAGTTCTTC.

The chain recombines TRBV7-9 with TRBJ2-1, with a tentative D call TRBD2 (5 bases). This CDR3 comprises 15 residues. CDR1 and CDR2 from the germline V gene are SEHNR and FQNEAQ (reference sequence). The germline V and J ends were trimmed by 2 bases and 4 bases, with 12 bases remaining between them. CDR3 sequence: CASSLTSGIYNEQFF. Here the CDR3 DNA reads TGTGCCAGCAGCTTAACCAGCGGAATATACAATGAGCAGTTCTTC.

This clone was found once. One end of the junction does not line up with germline, which may come from a read error. This rearrangement joins TRBV4-2 to TRBJ2-7; 8 positions agree with TRBD1. Germline V gene data show CDR1 as LGHNA and CDR2 as YNFKEQ. The CDR3 has 16 amino acids. DNA for the CDR3: TGTGCCCGCAGCCACCCACACTATGGGACAGGTACGAAGCAGTACTTC. Translating it yields CARSHPHYGTGTKQYF.